A selection of T cell receptor beta chains follows, all from one sample in a study of regulatory dendritic cells for organ transplantation. The assay was immunoSEQ multiplex PCR, and TCRdb's table has in-frame clones only and misses some. The sample records around 19,000 clones, 65% to 80% being singletons. The antigens these receptors bind are not known. Material: memory CD4+ T cells from blood cultured with regulatory dendritic cells. All receptors derive from a human donor in good health. CDR3s include the opening cysteine and the closing phenylalanine or tryptophan. A D gene is named only where the DNA matches it firmly. Size is omitted from some rows. Given values are once, few, many or a class for expanded clones.

>NA|NA|TRBV6-6|TRBJ2-7
CASSYWDKNTYEQYF
TGTGCCAGCAGTTATTGGGACAAAAATACCTACGAGCAGTACTTC
>NA|NA|TRBV30|TRBJ2-5
CAWSGKGPEETQYF
TGTGCCTGGAGTGGTAAGGGGCCCGAGGAGACCCAGTACTTC
>NA|TRBD1|TRBV2|TRBJ1-4
CASTSMPTGAPEKLFF
TGTGCCAGCACCTCAATGCCGACAGGGGCTCCTGAAAAACTGTTTTTT
>NA|TRBD1|TRBV7-2|TRBJ2-3
CASSLGGTGAATQYF
TGTGCCAGCAGCTTAGGAGGGACAGGGGCGGCAACGCAGTATTTT
>NA|NA|TRBV18|TRBJ1-4
CASSRATNEKLFF
TGTGCCAGCTCACGTGCAACTAATGAAAAACTGTTTTTT
>NA|NA|TRBV5-1|TRBJ1-3
CASSLDDRNTIYF
TGCGCCAGCAGCTTGGATGACAGAAACACCATATATTTT
>NA|NA|TRBV6-5|TRBJ1-1
CASSWSPNTEAFF
TGTGCCAGCTCTTGGAGTCCGAACACTGAAGCTTTCTTT
>NA|TRBD1|TRBV10-3|TRBJ2-2
CAIRGSLTGVGGELFF
TGTGCCATCAGAGGATCCCTGACAGGGGTTGGCGGGGAGCTGTTTTTT
>NA|NA|TRBV9|TRBJ2-7
CASSVGLTGTTYEQYF
TGTGCCAGCAGCGTAGGGTTAACAGGGACCACCTACGAGCAGTACTTC
>few|TRBD1|TRBV7-9|TRBJ1-1
CASSLAGQGDLAFF
TGTGCCAGCAGCTTAGCGGGACAGGGGGATTTGGCTTTCTTT
>NA|TRBD2|TRBV6-6|TRBJ2-7
CASSYSAGGAYEQYF
TGTGCCAGCAGTTACTCGGCGGGGGGGGCTTACGAGCAGTACTTC
>NA|NA|TRBV5-8|TRBJ2-7
CASSAGTGTAHEEQYF
TGTGCCAGCAGCGCGGGGACCGGGACTGCCCACGAAGAGCAGTACTTC
>NA|NA|TRBV6-6|TRBJ1-5
CASSYGNGQPQHF
TGTGCCAGCAGTTACGGGAACGGTCAGCCCCAGCATTTT
>NA|TRBD1|TRBV30|TRBJ1-1
CAWSVLRGTGLENTEAFF
TGTGCCTGGAGTGTACTCCGGGGGACAGGCCTCGAGAACACTGAAGCTTTCTTT
>NA|TRBD2|TRBV6-4|TRBJ2-7
CASSPSSGSSYEQYF
TGTGCCAGCAGTCCCTCTAGCGGGAGTTCATACGAGCAGTACTTC
>NA|TRBD1|TRBV5-4|TRBJ2-6
CASSGTGQSSGANVLTF
TGTGCCAGCAGCGGGACAGGGCAAAGCTCTGGGGCCAACGTCCTGACTTTC
>NA|NA|TRBV10-2|TRBJ2-6
CASSESLGDSGANVLTF
TGCGCCAGCAGTGAGAGTTTAGGGGACTCTGGGGCCAACGTCCTGACTTTC
>NA|TRBD2|TRBV6-5|TRBJ2-3
CASRVTSGITDTQYF
TGTGCCAGCAGAGTGACTAGCGGTATCACAGATACGCAGTATTTT
>NA|NA|TRBV19|TRBJ2-3
CASSRPGDQGDTQYF
TGTGCCAGTAGTAGGCCAGGGGATCAGGGAGATACGCAGTATTTT
>NA|NA|TRBV25-1|TRBJ2-1
CATMDGTSNEQFF
TGTGCCACCATGGACGGAACATCGAATGAGCAGTTCTTC
>NA|TRBD1|TRBV2|TRBJ2-1
CASSQEPGQGFF
TGTGCCAGCAGTCAAGAGCCGGGACAGGGGTTCTTC
>NA|NA|TRBV28|TRBJ1-5
CASGRPNQPQHF
TGTGCCAGCGGACGTCCCAATCAGCCCCAGCATTTT
>NA|NA|TRBV10-3|TRBJ2-3
CAISETRDTQYF
TGTGCCATCAGCGAGACCCGAGATACGCAGTATTTT
>few|NA|TRBV7-2|TRBJ2-7
CASSLVHSSYEQYF
TGTGCCAGCAGCTTAGTCCACAGTTCCTACGAGCAGTACTTC
>NA|NA|TRBV28|TRBJ1-6
CASSGRVLGSPLHF
TGTGCCAGCAGTGGACGGGTCCTGGGGTCACCCCTCCACTTT
>NA|NA|TRBV7-2|TRBJ1-2
CASSLQGANYGYTF
TGTGCCAGCAGCTTACAGGGAGCTAACTATGGCTACACCTTC
>NA|NA|TRBV21-1|TRBJ2-7
CASSKKCGHIAYEQYF
TGTGCCAGCAGCAAAAAATGCGGACACATTGCCTACGAGCAGTACTTC
>NA|TRBD1|TRBV6-6|TRBJ2-7
CASSRQGGTYEQYF
TGTGCCAGCAGCCGACAGGGGGGCACCTACGAGCAGTACTTC
>few|NA|TRBV19|TRBJ1-1
CASSYDRDTQRTEAFF
TGTGCCAGTAGCTACGACCGGGACACCCAACGCACTGAAGCTTTCTTT
>NA|NA|TRBV5-4|TRBJ2-5
CASSPGGQGAAETQYF
TGTGCCAGCAGCCCGGGGGGGCAGGGGGCGGCGGAGACCCAGTACTTC
>NA|NA|TRBV29-1|TRBJ2-2
CSVVGTGELFF
TGCAGCGTTGTTGGCACCGGGGAGCTGTTTTTT
>NA|NA|TRBV4-3|TRBJ1-6
CASSQEYSSPTSPLHF
TGCGCCAGCAGCCAAGAATATTCTAGTCCTACTTCACCCCTCCACTTT
>NA|NA|TRBV4-3|TRBJ2-2
CASSQDTGSVGELFF
TGCGCCAGCAGCCAAGATACGGGTAGCGTGGGGGAGCTGTTTTTT
>NA|NA|TRBV19|TRBJ2-7
CASSHLQGGIYEQYF
TGTGCCAGTTCCCACTTACAGGGAGGCATCTACGAGCAGTACTTC
>few|NA|TRBV7-9|TRBJ2-7
CASSLWKEGTYEQYF
TGTGCCAGCAGCTTATGGAAGGAGGGAACCTACGAGCAGTACTTC
>NA|TRBD1|TRBV15|TRBJ2-5
CATSRDGQGRETQYF
TGTGCCACCAGCAGAGATGGACAGGGGAGAGAGACCCAGTACTTC
>NA|NA|TRBV6-1|TRBJ2-2
CASSEGGHTGELFF
TGTGCCAGCAGTGAAGGAGGACACACCGGGGAGCTGTTTTTT